One sample yielded the 31 T cell receptor beta chains listed below, sequenced in a study of shared clonotypes between healthy human individuals. Terminally differentiated effector memory CD45RA+ cells were excluded by CCR7 positive selection of CD45RO-negative cells. Clones were read by immunoSEQ multiplex PCR, and TCRdb kept only the in-frame ones, dropping some. Of about 2 million clones listed, about 95% are singletons. Sample: naive CD8+ T cells sorted from blood. Every receptor here comes from a man aged 18 to 30 in good health.

The rearrangement uses TRBV27 and TRBJ1-1; D is uncertain. V gave up 1 base and J gave up 1 base, with 16 bases separating them. Germline V gives CDR1 MNHEY, CDR2 SMNVEV (reference sequence). The CDR3 length is 17 residues. The CDR3 loop reads CASSLFGQPTKNTEAFF. In nucleotides, the CDR3 is TGTGCCAGCAGTTTATTTGGCCAGCCCACGAAGAACACTGAAGCTTTCTTT.

This sequence joins TRBV19 and TRBJ1-3, with D unclear. Germline CDR1 reads LNHDA; CDR2 reads SQIVND (reference sequence). The length of the CDR3 is 16 residues. With 2 bases removed from V and 0 bases from J, the gap between germline ends came to 11 bases. For the CDR3, the DNA is TGTGCCAGTAGTATATCTGCAGGACGCTCTGGAAACACCATATATTTT. This encodes CASSISAGRSGNTIYF.

On this clone itself: Its ends do not fully match the called genes, so a read error is possible. The chain joins TRBV29-1 to TRBJ2-5, with D unresolved. The V gene's germline CDR1 is SQVTM and CDR2 ANQGSEA. This CDR3 has 13 residues. The CDR3 nucleotides read TGCAGCGTTGAAGCGGGCCACCAGGAGACCCAGTACTTC. Its protein is CSVEAGHQETQYF.

This clone has more than one count but fewer than ten. The chain employs TRBV27 and TRBJ2-7, with 11 bases identical to TRBD1. From germline, CDR1 is MNHEY and CDR2 SMNVEV (reference sequence). The ends lost 5 bases at V and 3 bases at J; junction bases unmatched: 3. This CDR3 has 14 amino acids. The CDR3 sequence: CASSIGTGGYEQYF. Here the CDR3 DNA reads TGTGCCAGCAGTATCGGGACAGGGGGCTACGAGCAGTACTTC.

J is TRBJ2-5 and V is TRBV9; 10 bases match TRBD2. The J call is uncertain, as TRBJ2-7 better fits the DNA end. This CDR3 spans 15 amino acids. CDR1 and CDR2 (germline): SGDLS, YYNGEE. DNA for the CDR3: TGTGCCAGCAGCGTAGCGGCTAGCGGGAGCTACGAGCAGTACTTC. It codes for CASSVAASGSYEQYF.

This chain joins TRBV13 and TRBJ2-2; 9 bases are a match to TRBD1. Per the germline V gene, CDR1 is PRHDT and CDR2 is FYEKMQ (reference sequence). J lost 5 bases, V lost 1 base, and 2 bases had no gene match. The length of the CDR3 is 15 residues. This CDR3 reads CASSLDRGLTGELFF. In nucleotides, the CDR3 is TGTGCCAGCAGCTTAGACAGGGGGCTTACCGGGGAGCTGTTTTTT.

This rearrangement joins TRBV30 to TRBJ1-5; D unclear. The V gene's germline CDR1 is GTSNPN and CDR2 SVGIG (reference sequence). The ends were cut back, 0 bases at V and 3 bases at J, with 9 bases in the middle. This CDR3 region has 14 residues. The CDR3 sequence: CAWSVAGPNQPQHF. CDR3 bases: TGTGCCTGGAGTGTAGCAGGTCCCAATCAGCCCCAGCATTTT.

V gene TRBV27 combines with J gene TRBJ2-3; D is ambiguous. The length of the CDR3 is 13 residues. Germline CDR1 MNHEY, CDR2 SMNVEV (reference sequence). Trimming pared 8 bases from V and 4 bases from J, leaving 13 bases between. CDR3 in amino acids: CASGFRGADTQYF. The CDR3, as DNA: TGTGCCAGCGGCTTCCGAGGCGCAGATACGCAGTATTTT.

This chain links TRBV2 with TRBJ2-5, with D possibly TRBD1 on 5 matching bases. The CDR3 covers 13 residues. Germline loops: CDR1 SNHLY, CDR2 FYNNEI. Between the trimmed V and J ends, which lost 6 bases and 5 bases, there was a span of 13 bases. The CDR3 spells CASRPRGNETQYF. CDR3 bases: TGTGCCAGCAGACCTAGGGGCAACGAGACCCAGTACTTC. Looking up the rest from reference TRBV2 and TRBJ2-5 gives the full variable domain: EPEVTQTPSHQVTQMGQEVILRCVPISNHLYFYWYRQILGQKVEFLVSFYNNEISEKSEIFDDQFSVERPDGSNFTLKIRSTKLEDSAMYFCASRPRGNETQYFGPGTRLLVL.

The rearrangement links TRBV30 to TRBJ1-4; tentative D call: TRBD1 (6 bases). Germline CDR1 and CDR2: GTSNPN and SVGIG (reference sequence). Deletions cut 5 bases from V and 4 bases from J, with 14 bases between. The CDR3 extends over 14 amino acids. CDR3 region: CAWDTGTNNEKLFF. CDR3 in DNA: TGTGCCTGGGATACCGGGACAAATAATGAAAAACTGTTTTTT.

The genes are TRBV13 and TRBJ2-1, with 12 bases matching TRBD2. J lost 6 bases, V lost 2 bases, and 2 bases had no gene match. The CDR3 runs 15 residues. Germline-derived CDR1 and CDR2 are PRHDT and FYEKMQ (reference sequence). CDR3 region: CASSLRTSGVNEQFF. The DNA for the CDR3 is TGTGCCAGCAGCTTACGGACTAGCGGGGTCAATGAGCAGTTCTTC.

V gene TRBV5-4 combines with J gene TRBJ2-3; D is unclear. Deletions cut 4 bases from V and 2 bases from J, with 5 bases between. This CDR3 comprises 12 residues. The V gene's germline CDR1 is SGHNT and CDR2 YYREEE (reference sequence). CDR3 coding DNA: TGTGCCAGCAGCCTACACACAGATACGCAGTATTTT. Translating it yields CASSLHTDTQYF.

J is TRBJ1-2 and V is TRBV6-1; TRBD1 might be the D (5 bases). Germline V gene lookup returns CDR1 MNHNS and CDR2 SASEGT. V shed 4 bases and J shed 5 bases, with 20 bases lying between them. The CDR3 consists of 16 residues. CDR3 amino acids: CASSAGTEGTSYGYTF. CDR3 DNA: TGTGCCAGCAGTGCCGGGACCGAGGGCACTTCTTATGGCTACACCTTC.

The J gene is TRBJ2-7, the V gene TRBV6-5; D perhaps matches TRBD2 (6 bases). The CDR3 runs to 15 residues. CDR1 and CDR2 from the germline V gene are MNHEY and SVGAGI. The V end lost 0 bases, the J end lost 4 bases, and 13 bases lay between the germline ends. The CDR3 region is CASSYSERRVYEQYF. As DNA, the CDR3 is TGTGCCAGCAGTTACTCAGAACGGAGGGTATACGAGCAGTACTTC.

The chain uses TRBV28 and TRBJ2-2; TRBD1 aligns across 9 bases. The germline CDR1 and CDR2 sequences are MDHEN and SYDVKM. After removal of 3 bases from V and 5 bases from J, the junction contained 7 bases not matched to a gene. The CDR3 consists of 16 residues. This CDR3 is CASSFPGQGKTGELFF. CDR3 nucleotides: TGTGCCAGCAGTTTTCCGGGACAGGGAAAGACCGGGGAGCTGTTTTTT.

The chain recombines TRBV11-2 with TRBJ2-5; D call uncertain. Germline V gene lookup returns CDR1 SGHAT and CDR2 FQNNGV. Trimming removed 1 base from V and 0 bases from J, with 6 bases in between. This CDR3 has 14 residues. In DNA, the CDR3 is TGTGCCAGCAGCTTAGGAGACTACCAAGAGACCCAGTACTTC. Translated, it gives CASSLGDYQETQYF.

This chain connects TRBV9 to TRBJ2-3; D ambiguous. The CDR3 loop spans 14 amino acids. Germline V lookup: CDR1 SGDLS, CDR2 YYNGEE. V was shortened by 0 bases and J by 5 bases, with 10 bases between the two germline ends. The CDR3 reads CASSVGIYGDTQYF. The CDR3 coding sequence is TGTGCCAGCAGCGTAGGGATCTACGGAGATACGCAGTATTTT.

Of note for this clone: Other nucleotide sequences from this sample produce the same CDR3. This rearrangement joins TRBV6-5 to TRBJ1-5; 7 nucleotides align to TRBD1. This CDR3 region has 14 residues. J was trimmed by 2 bases and V by 6 bases; bases with no gene match: 4. The germline gives CDR1 MNHEY, CDR2 SVGAGI. CDR3 amino acids: CASSWTGGNQPQHF. The CDR3 DNA reads as TGTGCCAGCAGCTGGACAGGAGGCAATCAGCCCCAGCATTTT.

The V call is TRBV11-3, the J call TRBJ1-5; D ambiguous. This CDR3 is built from 9 residues. The V and J ends lost 4 bases and 12 bases respectively, with 4 bases between them. Looked up from germline, CDR1 is SGHNT and CDR2 is YENEEA. The chain's CDR3 is CASSSLQHF. DNA of the CDR3: TGTGCCAGCAGCTCACTCCAGCATTTT. The variable domain in full, with the rest retrieved from reference TRBV11-3 and TRBJ1-5, is EAGVVQSPRYKIIEKKQPVAFWCNPISGHNTLYWYLQNLGQGPELLIRYENEEAVDDSQLPKDRFSAERLKGVDSTLKIQPAELGDSAVYLCASSSLQHFGDGTRLSIL.

Turning to this clone: Distinct nucleotide sequences in the sample also encode this CDR3. V usage is TRBV5-6 and J usage is TRBJ2-5, with 7 bases matching TRBD1. V lost 0 bases and J lost 3; bases outside the gene matches: 2. This CDR3 region has 14 residues. CDR1 SGHDT and CDR2 YYEEEE come from the germline V gene. Here the CDR3 DNA reads TGTGCCAGCAGCTTGGGTACAGGGGAAGAGACCCAGTACTTC. Its translation: CASSLGTGEETQYF.

The chain recombines TRBV29-1 with TRBJ2-2, with TRBD2 matching 9 bases. There are 14 residues in the CDR3. Germline V CDR1 and CDR2: SQVTM, ANQGSEA. V trimming: 3 bases; J trimming: 3 bases; junction bases outside the gene matches: 2. The CDR3 DNA is TGCAGCGTTGATCTAGCGGGATACACCGGGGAGCTGTTTTTT. It translates to CSVDLAGYTGELFF.

The chain employs TRBV11-2 and TRBJ2-2; 10 positions match TRBD2. Germline lookup yields CDR1 SGHAT and CDR2 FQNNGV. Trimming cost V 6 bases and J 5 bases; bases outside gene matches: 9. The CDR3 length is 16 residues. The chain's CDR3 is CASSPLAGVWTGELFF. The CDR3 DNA follows: TGTGCCAGCAGTCCGCTAGCGGGAGTGTGGACCGGGGAGCTGTTTTTT.

This chain connects TRBV11-2 to TRBJ1-5; TRBD1 agrees at 11 bases. J gave up 7 bases and V 3 bases, and 5 bases lay outside the gene matches. The CDR3 contains 15 residues. Per germline, CDR1 SGHAT and CDR2 FQNNGV. CDR3 in DNA: TGTGCCAGCAGCTTCGGACAGGGGGCAGGGCAGCCCCAGCATTTT. Encoded protein: CASSFGQGAGQPQHF.

J is TRBJ1-2 and V is TRBV4-1, with 8 bases aligning to TRBD1. The germline V gene has CDR1 MGHRA and CDR2 YSYEKL. V was clipped by 4 bases and J by 3 bases; unmatched bases: 4. The CDR3 spans 14 residues. The CDR3 reads CASSPLQGDYGYTF. In DNA, the CDR3 is TGCGCCAGCAGCCCACTACAGGGGGACTATGGCTACACCTTC.

The J gene is TRBJ2-7, the V gene TRBV19, with 8 bases fitting TRBD2. The CDR3 length is 13 residues. V trimming: 3 bases; J trimming: 6 bases; junction bases outside the gene matches: 4. CDR1 is LNHDA and CDR2 is SQIVND in the germline V gene (reference sequence). CDR3 sequence: CASSIALAGEQYF. DNA for the CDR3: TGTGCCAGTAGTATTGCTCTAGCGGGCGAGCAGTACTTC.

In nucleotides, the CDR3 is TGTGCCAGCAGTGAATGGGGGACAGCCGATTACGAGCAGTACTTC. Translation: CASSEWGTADYEQYF. This rearrangement joins TRBV2 to TRBJ2-7; TRBD1 matches at 7 bases. This CDR3 has 15 residues. The V and J ends lost 2 bases and 4 bases, in that order; junction bases with no gene match: 8. Germline V gene data show CDR1 as SNHLY and CDR2 as FYNNEI.

The chain has TRBV5-6 and TRBJ1-2; 7 nucleotides match TRBD1. The CDR3 has 14 residues. CDR1 is SGHDT, CDR2 YYEEEE, per germline. V shed 2 bases, J shed 4 bases, and the junction held 5 bases outside the gene matches. The DNA for the CDR3 is TGTGCCAGCAGCTTTGCTGACAGGGCCTATGGCTACACCTTC. This encodes CASSFADRAYGYTF.

Comments on this clone: Other nucleotide sequences from this sample produce the same CDR3. V usage is TRBV7-9 and J usage is TRBJ2-7, with 9 bases fitting TRBD1. The V gene's germline CDR1 is SEHNR and CDR2 FQNEAQ (reference sequence). The CDR3 has 13 amino acids. The V gene end was trimmed by 4 bases and the J gene end by 2 bases; junction bases not matched to a gene: 0. The CDR3 DNA reads as TGTGCCAGCAGCTACAGGGGGCCCTACGAGCAGTACTTC. It translates to CASSYRGPYEQYF.

In its sample, this clone was seen once. The chain's CDR3 is CASSLGLKREAGELFF. The CDR3 DNA is TGTGCCAGCAGCTTAGGCCTCAAGCGGGAGGCCGGGGAGCTGTTTTTT. The V call is TRBV13, the J call TRBJ2-2; 9 bases align to TRBD2. The CDR3 has 16 residues. V lost 0 bases and J lost 6; bases outside the gene matches: 5. CDR1 PRHDT and CDR2 FYEKMQ come from the germline V gene (reference sequence).

The gene calls are TRBV7-8 and TRBJ1-5; no reliable D call. V was pared by 0 bases and J by 0 bases, with 12 bases between. CDR3 length equals 17 residues. Germline CDR1 is SGHVS and CDR2 is FQNEAQ. The CDR3 DNA follows: TGTGCCAGCAGCTTAGCGCCGGGAATCTATAGCAATCAGCCCCAGCATTTT. It specifies CASSLAPGIYSNQPQHF. The full variable domain, rest sourced from reference TRBV7-8 and TRBJ1-5, is GAGVSQSPRYKVAKRGQDVALRCDPISGHVSLFWYQQALGQGPEFLTYFQNEAQLDKSGLPSDRFFAERPEGSVSTLKIQRTQQEDSAVYLCASSLAPGIYSNQPQHFGDGTRLSIL.

The chain carries TRBV29-1 and TRBJ2-2; D perhaps matches TRBD2 (6 bases). CDR1 SQVTM and CDR2 ANQGSEA come from the germline V gene. With 6 bases removed from V and 5 bases from J, the gap between germline ends came to 22 bases. The CDR3 has 16 amino acids. This CDR3 is CSVPNPSGSSTGELFF. CDR3 DNA sequence: TGCAGCGTCCCCAATCCCAGCGGGTCCTCGACCGGGGAGCTGTTTTTT.